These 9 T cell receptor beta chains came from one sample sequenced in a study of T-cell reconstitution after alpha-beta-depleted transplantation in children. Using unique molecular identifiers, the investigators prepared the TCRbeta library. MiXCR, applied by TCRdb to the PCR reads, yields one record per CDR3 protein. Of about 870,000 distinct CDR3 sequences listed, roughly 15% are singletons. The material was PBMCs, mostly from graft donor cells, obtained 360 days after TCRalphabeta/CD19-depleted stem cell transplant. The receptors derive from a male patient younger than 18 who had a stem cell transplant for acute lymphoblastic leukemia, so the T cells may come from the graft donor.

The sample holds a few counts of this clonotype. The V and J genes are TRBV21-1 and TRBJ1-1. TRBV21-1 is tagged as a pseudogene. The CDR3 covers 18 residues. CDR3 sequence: CASSRKEGREGSNTEAFF. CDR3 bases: TGTGCCAGCAGCAGGAAGGAAGGGAGGGAGGGTTCGAACACTGAAGCTTTCTTT.

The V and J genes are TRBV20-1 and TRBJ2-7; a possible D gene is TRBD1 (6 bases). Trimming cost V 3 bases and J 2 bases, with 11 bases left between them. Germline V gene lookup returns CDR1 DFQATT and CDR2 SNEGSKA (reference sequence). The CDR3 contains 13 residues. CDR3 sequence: CSARRTEAYEQYF. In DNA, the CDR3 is TGCAGTGCTAGGAGGACAGAGGCCTACGAGCAGTACTTC.

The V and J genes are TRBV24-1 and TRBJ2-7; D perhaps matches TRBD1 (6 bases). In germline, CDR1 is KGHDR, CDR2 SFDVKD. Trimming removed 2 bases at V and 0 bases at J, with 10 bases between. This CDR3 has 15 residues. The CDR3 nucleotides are TGTGCCACCAGTGATTCGGGACACCTCTCCTACGAGCAGTACTTC. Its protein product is CATSDSGHLSYEQYF.

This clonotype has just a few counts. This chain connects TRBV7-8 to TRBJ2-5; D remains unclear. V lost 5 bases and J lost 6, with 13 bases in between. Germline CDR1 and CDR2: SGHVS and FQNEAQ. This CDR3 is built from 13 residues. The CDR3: CASSHRNKKTQYF. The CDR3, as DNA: TGTGCCAGCAGCCATAGAAATAAAAAGACCCAGTACTTC.

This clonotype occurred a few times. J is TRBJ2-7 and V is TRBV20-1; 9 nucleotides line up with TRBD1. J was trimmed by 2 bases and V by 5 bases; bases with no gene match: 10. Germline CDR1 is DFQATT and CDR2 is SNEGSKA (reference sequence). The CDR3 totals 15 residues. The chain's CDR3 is CSADPRDRAAYEQYF. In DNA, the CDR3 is TGCAGTGCTGACCCCCGGGACAGGGCAGCCTACGAGCAGTACTTC.

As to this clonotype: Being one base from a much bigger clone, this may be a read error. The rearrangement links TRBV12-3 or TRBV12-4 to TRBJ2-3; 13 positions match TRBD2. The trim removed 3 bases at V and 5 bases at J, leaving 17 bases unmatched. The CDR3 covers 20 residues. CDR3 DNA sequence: TGTGCCAGCAGTTTGGTTGGGTCACTAGCGGGAGGGCCTGGGGGAGATACGCAGTATTTT. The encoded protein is CASSLVGSLAGGPGGDTQYF.

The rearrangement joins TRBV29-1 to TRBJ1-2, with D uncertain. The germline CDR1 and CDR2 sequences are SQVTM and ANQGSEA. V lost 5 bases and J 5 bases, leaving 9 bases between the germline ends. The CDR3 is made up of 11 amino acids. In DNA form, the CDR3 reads TGCAGCGTTCTCGGGCTATATGGCTACACCTTC. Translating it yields CSVLGLYGYTF.

The CDR3 DNA reads as TGTGCCAGCACCATAGTTGGGGCGGGAGGACCTTACAATGAGCAGTTCTTC. Protein: CASTIVGAGGPYNEQFF. This chain uses TRBV7-8 with TRBJ2-1; 8 bases fit TRBD2. V lost 7 bases, J lost 4 bases, and 15 bases stayed unmatched. Per the germline V gene, CDR1 is SGHVS and CDR2 is FQNEAQ. The CDR3 runs to 17 residues.

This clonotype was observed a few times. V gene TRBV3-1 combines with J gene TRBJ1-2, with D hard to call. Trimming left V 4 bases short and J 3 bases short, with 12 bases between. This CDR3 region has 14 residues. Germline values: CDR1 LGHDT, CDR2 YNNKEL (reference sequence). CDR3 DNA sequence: TGTGCCAGCAGCCCCTTAATGGGAGACTATGGCTACACCTTC. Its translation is CASSPLMGDYGYTF.